The clone carrying this TCR beta chain was seen a few times. These data are taken from a study of cytomegalovirus exposure and HLA in healthy donors. The length of the CDR3 is 18 residues. J was trimmed by 4 bases and V by 6 bases; bases with no gene match: 17. Germline V gene sequence: CDR1 SNHLY, CDR2 FYNNEI. The PCR employed 60 Vbeta primers together with 13 Jbeta primers. The protocol was immunoSEQ multiplex PCR, while the TCRdb copy is restricted to in-frame clones and leaves out a portion. This table holds 100,000 to 120,000 clones, about 16% found once. The receptor comes from a female donor in good health and CMV-seronegative. Specimen: PBMCs. The gene calls are TRBV2 and TRBJ1-2, with 10 bases fitting TRBD1. CDR3 residues: CASRYRTGGRSGSYGYTF. The CDR3, as DNA: TGTGCCAGCAGGTATCGGACAGGGGGGCGAAGCGGATCCTATGGCTACACCTTC.